The 5 T cell receptor beta chains below all came from one sample that was sequenced in a study of long-term antiretroviral therapy in people with HIV. This was the immunoSEQ v3.0 assay at survey level. Sequencing was performed with immunoSEQ multiplex PCR; in TCRdb, only in-frame clones are kept and a portion is missing. The data show around 6,500 clones, over 75% seen once. The sample consisted of unsorted PBMCs, taken 3.7 years after starting antiretroviral therapy. Every receptor here comes from a woman aged 45-60 years with HIV.

This sequence joins TRBV5-1 and TRBJ2-1; 16 nucleotides align to TRBD2. Per germline, CDR1 SGHRS and CDR2 YFSETQ. CDR3 size: 15 residues. The V segment lost 2 bases and the J segment 8 bases; nucleotides outside the gene matches: 1. The CDR3 protein is CASSLGTSGRDEQFF. DNA for the CDR3: TGCGCCAGCAGCTTAGGGACTAGCGGGAGGGATGAGCAGTTCTTC.

This clone was recorded a few times. V gene TRBV7-9 combines with J gene TRBJ1-2; 7 nucleotides match TRBD1. The germline V gene has CDR1 SEHNR and CDR2 FQNEAQ (reference sequence). The CDR3 consists of 13 residues. J gave up 5 bases and V 5 bases, and 5 bases lay outside the gene matches. Written as DNA, the CDR3 is TGTGCCAGCAGCCCTAGGGACAGTTATGGCTACACCTTC. Translating gives CASSPRDSYGYTF. The full variable domain, rest sourced from reference TRBV7-9 and TRBJ1-2, is DTGVSQNPRHKITKRGQNVTFRCDPISEHNRLYWYRQTLGQGPEFLTYFQNEAQLEKSRLLSDRFSAERPKGSFSTLEIQRTEQGDSAMYLCASSPRDSYGYTFGSGTRLTVV.

V gene TRBV5-5 combines with J gene TRBJ1-4; D uncertain. Germline CDR1 SGHKS, CDR2 YYEKEE (reference sequence). This CDR3 region has 13 residues. The V and J ends lost 0 bases and 4 bases respectively, with 4 bases between them. CDR3 sequence (DNA): TGTGCCAGCAGCTTGGACGGTAATGAAAAACTGTTTTTT. This encodes CASSLDGNEKLFF.

The chain links TRBV5-1 to TRBJ1-1, with 7 bases aligning to TRBD1. This CDR3 comprises 13 residues. CDR1 is SGHRS and CDR2 is YFSETQ in the germline V gene. V gave up 8 bases and J gave up 8 bases; unmatched junction bases: 12. The CDR3 bases are TGCGCCAGTTCTAAGACAGGGAGAGAGGAAGCTTTCTTT. It translates to CASSKTGREEAFF.

The rearrangement uses TRBV6-6 and TRBJ2-7, with D uncertain. In germline, CDR1 is MNHNY, CDR2 SVGAGI (reference sequence). CDR3 length: 11 amino acids. The V end was cut by 4 bases, the J end by 7 bases, with 8 bases between. This CDR3 is CASSSNREQYF. The DNA of the CDR3 is TGTGCCAGCAGTTCCAATCGGGAGCAGTACTTC.